Below are 14 T cell receptor beta chains sequenced from a single sample in a study of T cell clonotyping in hematopoietic cell transplantation (dated by TCRdb to about 2021). Library preparation was by the immunoSEQ multiplex PCR assay. TCRdb took this table from immuneACCESS and kept in-frame rearrangements with V and J called. Such tables lack part of the clones; where checked against another copy, unresolved V genes explain under half of the gap, and the rest is unexplained. For this sample the table gives roughly 46,000 clones, of which approximately 82% were detected only once. The leading ten clones occupy 5% to 6.5% of the sample. This specimen's time point label, per the study, means: recipient sample about 28 days before transplant, after cytoreduction. The sequenced sample was peripheral blood mononuclear cells, obtained before stem cell transplant. All receptors come from a man in his sixties with myelodysplastic syndrome. Some clones in this sample may be carry-over from other donors' samples.

The chain is built from TRBV7-9 and TRBJ2-2; no firm D call. V lost 3 bases and J 5 bases, leaving 4 bases between the germline ends. The germline CDR1 and CDR2 sequences are SEHNR and FQNEAQ (reference sequence). The CDR3 loop spans 12 amino acids. CDR3 loop: CASSLSTGELFF. Written as DNA, the CDR3 is TGTGCCAGCAGCTTGTCGACCGGGGAGCTGTTTTTT.

V usage is TRBV9 and J usage is TRBJ2-6; possibly TRBD1 for D (5 bases). The CDR3 consists of 15 residues. Germline lookup yields CDR1 SGDLS and CDR2 YYNGEE. V was pared by 2 bases and J by 4 bases, with 10 bases between. The CDR3 here is CASSVQGTGANVLTF. The CDR3 nucleotides read TGTGCCAGCAGCGTTCAGGGTACGGGGGCCAACGTCCTGACTTTC.

The chain links TRBV9 to TRBJ1-6; D perhaps matches TRBD1 (6 bases). Trimming pared 0 bases from V and 10 bases from J, leaving 11 bases between. CDR1 is SGDLS and CDR2 is YYNGEE in the germline V gene. The CDR3 consists of 14 residues. In nucleotides, the CDR3 is TGTGCCAGCAGCGTAGCAGGGGAGTACTCACCCCTCCACTTT. This codes for CASSVAGEYSPLHF.

This chain uses TRBV7-2 with TRBJ1-5; no clear D gene. Trimming pared 4 bases from V and 1 base from J, leaving 14 bases between. The CDR3 length is 16 residues. CDR1 is SGHTA and CDR2 is FQGNSA in the germline V gene. The chain's CDR3 is CASSSLGPISNQPQHF. The CDR3 nucleotides are TGTGCCAGCAGCTCCCTAGGACCGATAAGCAATCAGCCCCAGCATTTT.

This clone showed up just once. The chain carries TRBV5-1 and TRBJ2-7; D uncertain. CDR3 length: 14 residues. Germline values: CDR1 SGHRS, CDR2 YFSETQ. The V and J ends lost 0 bases and 2 bases respectively, with 9 bases between them. CDR3 residues: CASSLGHHTYEQYF. CDR3 nucleotide sequence: TGCGCCAGCAGCTTGGGCCACCACACCTACGAGCAGTACTTC.

V gene TRBV7-2 combines with J gene TRBJ2-3; 15 nucleotides line up with TRBD2. This CDR3 has 17 amino acids. Germline trimming cut 6 bases from V and 5 bases from J; bases unmatched to any gene: 9. Germline V gene lookup returns CDR1 SGHTA and CDR2 FQGNSA. The CDR3 bases are TGTGCCAGCAGTCGAGGACTAGCGGGGGGGTTGATAGATACGCAGTATTTT. Protein product: CASSRGLAGGLIDTQYF.

The chain recombines TRBV28 with TRBJ1-5; D ambiguous. CDR1 MDHEN and CDR2 SYDVKM come from the germline V gene. This CDR3 spans 15 amino acids. V gave up 2 bases and J gave up 8 bases, with 16 bases separating them. CDR3 bases: TGTGCCAGCAGTTTAACGGAGCCCAGTAAGGAGCCCCAGCATTTT. It is translated as CASSLTEPSKEPQHF.

J is TRBJ1-1 and V is TRBV7-9, with no clear D. This CDR3 region has 13 residues. Looked up from germline, CDR1 is SEHNR and CDR2 is FQNEAQ (reference sequence). V was trimmed by 4 bases and J by 0 bases, leaving 6 bases between them. CDR3 sequence reads: CASSSPVNTEAFF. CDR3 DNA sequence: TGTGCCAGCAGCTCTCCCGTGAACACTGAAGCTTTCTTT.

The chain has TRBV5-1 and TRBJ2-1; D perhaps matches TRBD1 (7 bases). Trimming pared 4 bases from V and 1 base from J, leaving 12 bases between. The V gene's germline CDR1 is SGHRS and CDR2 YFSETQ. The CDR3 has 15 amino acids. The CDR3 here is CASSQGGDSYNEQFF. Written as DNA, the CDR3 is TGCGCCAGCAGCCAGGGGGGAGATTCCTACAATGAGCAGTTCTTC.

V is TRBV19 and J is TRBJ2-3; D remains ambiguous. This CDR3 contains 16 residues. Germline loops: CDR1 LNHDA, CDR2 SQIVND (reference sequence). The germline V and J ends were trimmed by 3 bases and 4 bases, with 17 bases remaining between them. The chain's CDR3 is CASSISDRPFPDTQYF. The CDR3 DNA is TGTGCCAGTAGTATCTCGGACCGACCCTTCCCAGATACGCAGTATTTT. The whole variable domain, filled in from reference TRBV19 and TRBJ2-3, reads DGGITQSPKYLFRKEGQNVTLSCEQNLNHDAMYWYRQDPGQGLRLIYYSQIVNDFQKGDIAEGYSVSREKKESFPLTVTSAQKNPTAFYLCASSISDRPFPDTQYFGPGTRLTVL.

The chain links TRBV7-8 to TRBJ1-5; 8 bases fit TRBD1. CDR3 length equals 16 residues. Germline V gene sequence: CDR1 SGHVS, CDR2 FQNEAQ. After removal of 1 base from V and 6 bases from J, the junction contained 8 bases not matched to a gene. Here the CDR3 DNA reads TGTGCCAGCAGCTTAGGGTTTGGGACAGGTCTTCAGCCCCAGCATTTT. Residues: CASSLGFGTGLQPQHF.

The CDR3 is CASSLWGGGEQYF. Here the CDR3 DNA reads TGTGCCAGCAGTTTATGGGGAGGGGGGGAGCAGTACTTC. The chain uses TRBV27 and TRBJ2-7; the D gene is possibly TRBD2 (7 bases). The V and J ends lost 1 base and 7 bases respectively, with 11 bases between them. Per germline, CDR1 MNHEY and CDR2 SMNVEV (reference sequence). CDR3 length: 13 residues.

Worth noting for this clone: One junction end does not reproduce the germline sequence, and a read error may be involved. The V gene is TRBV5-1, the J gene TRBJ1-2; D remains unclear. The germline gives CDR1 SGHRS, CDR2 YFSETQ. This CDR3 contains 14 residues. The CDR3 loop is CASGEGRISYGYTF. The CDR3 DNA reads TGCGCCAGCGGAGAAGGACGGATCTCCTATGGTTACACCTTC.

V gene TRBV19 combines with J gene TRBJ2-5; 9 nucleotides match TRBD1. Per the germline V gene, CDR1 is LNHDA and CDR2 is SQIVND (reference sequence). V dropped 1 base and J dropped 3; count of bases not matched to a gene: 3. This CDR3 region has 15 residues. This CDR3 reads CASSIGRDREETQYF. In nucleotides, the CDR3 is TGTGCCAGTAGTATAGGACGGGACAGGGAAGAGACCCAGTACTTC. Filled out from reference TRBV19 and TRBJ2-5, the complete variable domain reads DGGITQSPKYLFRKEGQNVTLSCEQNLNHDAMYWYRQDPGQGLRLIYYSQIVNDFQKGDIAEGYSVSREKKESFPLTVTSAQKNPTAFYLCASSIGRDREETQYFGPGTRLLVL.